This TCR beta chain was profiled in a study of T-cell reconstitution after alpha-beta-depleted transplantation in children. V shed 4 bases, J shed 10 bases, and the junction held 8 bases outside the gene matches. Germline CDR1 reads SGHRS; CDR2 reads YFSETQ. This CDR3 contains 14 residues. This clonotype appeared a single time. The authors prepared the TCRbeta library with unique molecular identifiers. TCRdb re-analysed the PCR reads in MiXCR, keeping a single row per CDR3 protein. The sample includes 500,000 or so distinct CDR3 sequences, approximately 32% of them seen just once. This sequence was found in a human donor who donated a stem cell graft to a child with aplastic anemia. The chain couples TRBV5-1 to TRBJ2-1, with 10 bases lining up with TRBD2. The sequencing here drew on PBMCs from the stem cell graft donor, taken from the stem cell graft. The CDR3 DNA reads TGCGCCAGCAGCCCTAGCGGGAGTAATTCGGAGCAGTTCTTC. This gives the protein CASSPSGSNSEQFF.